These T cell receptor beta chains were read from a single sample in a study of shared clonotypes between healthy human individuals. Using immunoSEQ multiplex PCR, the repertoire was profiled, and TCRdb retains in-frame clones only, with some absent. Among over a million clones listed, roughly 96% were seen once. Material: naive CD4+ T cells sorted from blood. The receptors come from a man aged 25 to 45 in good health. Both conserved end residues are part of each CDR3. The D gene is left open where the match is weak. Not all rows give a size; the values are once, few, many and, for expanded clones, a class.

TRBD1,TRBJ1-2,.,TRBV27,CASSSRADRPYGYTF,TGTGCCAGCAGTTCCCGAGCGGACAGGCCCTATGGCTACACCTTC
TRBD2,TRBJ2-1,.,TRBV5-1,CASSWATSEDNEQFF,TGCGCCAGCAGCTGGGCGACTAGCGAGGACAATGAGCAGTTCTTC
.,TRBJ2-2,.,TRBV7-9,CASPTGGVGELFF,TGTGCCAGTCCGACCGGGGGAGTCGGGGAGCTGTTTTTT
TRBD2,TRBJ2-7,.,TRBV18,CASSPLGLAYEQYF,TGTGCCAGCTCACCATTGGGACTAGCCTACGAGCAGTACTTC
.,TRBJ2-1,.,TRBV30,CAWSGGFRSYNEQFF,TGTGCCTGGAGTGGAGGGTTTCGGTCCTACAATGAGCAGTTCTTC
.,TRBJ1-4,.,TRBV7-2,CASRRDIDEKLFF,TGTGCCAGCAGACGGGATATTGATGAAAAACTGTTTTTT
TRBD1,TRBJ2-5,once,TRBV10-2,CATWGQEQETQYF,TGCGCCACTTGGGGACAGGAACAAGAGACCCAGTACTTC
.,TRBJ2-1,.,TRBV7-3,CASSTSRGNEQFF,TGTGCCAGCAGCACAAGTAGGGGCAATGAGCAGTTCTTC
.,TRBJ1-1,.,TRBV11-2,CASSPMWDPRNTEAFF,TGTGCCAGCAGCCCCATGTGGGACCCACGGAACACTGAAGCTTTCTTT
.,TRBJ1-5,.,TRBV21-1,CASSKVEAYLVGSNQPQHF,TGTGCCAGCAGCAAAGTGGAGGCATACCTAGTAGGTAGCAATCAGCCCCAGCATTTT
.,TRBJ2-1,.,TRBV25-1,CASREQGFYNEQFF,TGTGCCAGCAGAGAGCAGGGATTCTACAATGAGCAGTTCTTC
TRBD1,TRBJ2-7,.,TRBV18,CASSPGQGAYEQYF,TGTGCCAGCTCACCGGGACAGGGGGCCTACGAGCAGTACTTC
.,TRBJ2-1,.,TRBV29-1,CSVEFVRESYNEQFF,TGCAGCGTTGAATTTGTCAGGGAGTCCTACAATGAGCAGTTCTTC
TRBD2,TRBJ2-7,.,TRBV15,CATSRVIGASGTSYEQYF,TGTGCCACCAGCAGAGTTATTGGGGCTAGCGGGACAAGCTACGAGCAGTACTTC
.,TRBJ2-7,.,TRBV10-1,CASSENYEQYF,TGCGCCAGCAGTGAAAACTACGAGCAGTACTTC
.,TRBJ2-1,.,TRBV4-1,CASSSPSRSAYNEQFF,TGCGCCAGCAGCTCCCCAAGTCGGTCCGCTTACAATGAGCAGTTCTTC
.,TRBJ2-7,.,TRBV10-3,CAISESGTGRRYSYEQYF,TGTGCCATCAGTGAGTCGGGAACAGGGAGGAGGTACTCCTACGAGCAGTACTTC
.,TRBJ2-7,.,TRBV28,CASSLSREGSYEQYF,TGTGCCAGCAGTTTATCACGGGAAGGATCCTACGAGCAGTACTTC
TRBD2,TRBJ2-3,.,TRBV27,CASSSRGGDTQYF,TGTGCCAGCAGTTCCCGCGGGGGTGATACGCAGTATTTT
.,TRBJ2-2,.,TRBV7-3,CASSVRQTGELFF,TGTGCCAGCAGCGTCCGACAGACCGGGGAGCTGTTTTTT
.,TRBJ1-2,.,TRBV6-1,CASSDQGYTF,TGTGCCAGCAGTGACCAGGGCTACACCTTC
TRBD1,TRBJ2-2,.,TRBV7-3,CASSPATGKTGELFF,TGTGCCAGCAGCCCAGCGACAGGGAAGACCGGGGAGCTGTTTTTT
.,TRBJ2-1,.,TRBV12-5,CASGFGLASDEQFF,TGTGCTAGTGGTTTCGGGCTAGCTTCCGATGAGCAGTTCTTC
.,TRBJ1-1,.,TRBV5-5,CASTWGLGGNTEAFF,TGTGCCAGCACCTGGGGCCTAGGGGGGAACACTGAAGCTTTCTTT
TRBD2,TRBJ2-5,.,TRBV7-7,CASSSGLAGGYQETQYF,TGTGCTAGCAGCTCAGGACTAGCGGGAGGTTACCAAGAGACCCAGTACTTC
TRBD2,TRBJ2-1,.,TRBV4-3,CASSISGWGGSYNEQFF,TGCGCCAGCAGCATTAGCGGGTGGGGGGGCTCCTACAATGAGCAGTTCTTC
.,TRBJ2-5,.,TRBV11-2,CASSLVSPRGETQYF,TGTGCCAGCAGCTTAGTTTCCCCCCGGGGCGAGACCCAGTACTTC
TRBD2,TRBJ2-3,.,TRBV27,CASREFTGTSVTDTQYF,TGTGCCAGCAGAGAATTTACCGGGACTAGCGTTACAGATACGCAGTATTTT
.,TRBJ2-7,.,TRBV7-9,CASSHSYEQYF,TGTGCCAGCAGCCATTCCTACGAGCAGTACTTC
.,TRBJ2-2,.,TRBV10-3,CAISVGQTGELFF,TGTGCCATCAGTGTCGGCCAAACCGGGGAGCTGTTTTTT
TRBD1,TRBJ1-4,.,TRBV10-3,CAISEGRTGPHQSNEKLFF,TGTGCCATCAGTGAAGGGAGGACAGGCCCTCATCAATCTAATGAAAAACTGTTTTTT
.,TRBJ1-3,.,TRBV5-4,CASSVGSGNTIYF,TGTGCCAGCAGCGTGGGCTCTGGAAACACCATATATTTT
.,TRBJ2-1,.,TRBV5-1,CASSPGTAPGGEQFF,TGCGCCAGCAGCCCTGGGACAGCCCCGGGGGGTGAGCAGTTCTTC
TRBD2,TRBJ2-5,.,TRBV5-1,CASSLARASGIGETQYF,TGCGCCAGCAGCTTGGCCCGAGCTAGCGGGATCGGTGAGACCCAGTACTTC
TRBD1,TRBJ1-5,.,TRBV19,CASSSQGVRQPQHF,TGTGCCAGTAGTAGCCAGGGGGTGCGTCAGCCCCAGCATTTT
.,TRBJ2-7,.,TRBV18,CASSAVTGGSYEQYF,TGTGCCAGCTCAGCTGTGACAGGAGGGTCCTACGAGCAGTACTTC
.,TRBJ1-4,.,TRBV18,CASSPYSLRDMQTNEKLFF,TGTGCCAGCTCACCATACTCTCTCAGAGACATGCAGACTAATGAAAAACTGTTTTTT
.,TRBJ1-2,.,TRBV4-3,CASSQGTGYYGYTF,TGCGCCAGCAGCCAAGGAACAGGGTACTATGGCTACACCTTC
.,TRBJ1-1,.,TRBV29-1,CSVGFGFF,TGCAGCGTTGGGTTCGGTTTCTTT
TRBD1,TRBJ2-7,.,TRBV6-6,CASSRDRDYEQYF,TGTGCCAGCAGCAGAGACAGGGACTACGAGCAGTACTTC
TRBD1,TRBJ2-7,.,TRBV7-2,CASSLDWGQSFYEQYF,TGTGCCAGCAGCCTCGACTGGGGACAGAGTTTCTACGAGCAGTACTTC
.,TRBJ1-3,.,TRBV4-1,CASSQETGNTIYF,TGCGCCAGCAGCCAGGAAACAGGAAACACCATATATTTT
TRBD1,TRBJ2-7,once,TRBV27,CASSYTTPGQGTEQYF,TGTGCCAGCTCCTATACCACTCCGGGACAGGGGACCGAGCAGTACTTC
.,TRBJ1-2,.,TRBV4-1,CASSQADNYGYTF,TGCGCCAGCAGCCAAGCTGACAACTATGGCTACACCTTC
.,TRBJ2-5,once,TRBV9,CASSVDNGQETQYF,TGTGCCAGCAGCGTAGACAACGGGCAAGAGACCCAGTACTTC
.,TRBJ2-5,.,TRBV7-7,CASSLVGEETQYF,TGTGCTAGCAGCTTAGTAGGGGAAGAGACCCAGTACTTC
TRBD2,TRBJ2-3,.,TRBV18,CASSPGLASTDTQYF,TGTGCCAGCTCACCGGGACTAGCGAGCACAGATACGCAGTATTTT
.,TRBJ2-3,.,TRBV28,CASSLYAGTTDTQYF,TGTGCCAGCAGTTTATATGCGGGCACCACAGATACGCAGTATTTT
.,TRBJ2-1,.,TRBV7-9,CASRRDNNEQFF,TGTGCCAGCAGGCGTGACAACAATGAGCAGTTCTTC
.,TRBJ2-2,.,TRBV27,CASSRPPSTGELFF,TGTGCCAGCAGTAGGCCGCCGTCAACCGGGGAGCTGTTTTTT
TRBD2,TRBJ2-1,.,TRBV7-3,CASTAGRGNEQFF,TGTGCCAGCACGGCCGGGAGGGGGAATGAGCAGTTCTTC